This T cell receptor beta chain was retrieved from a study of regulatory T cells in long-lasting Graves disease. Noted time point: newly diagnosed GD, antithyroid drugs for less than 3 months. Following extraction of RNA from PBMCs, that RNA was used to make the TCR library. Diagnosis followed American Thyroid Association guidelines for Graves' disease. In building TCR beta libraries, iRepertoire HTBI primers were used together with Arm-PCR of CDR3 regions. TCRdb redid the calling of the multiplex PCR reads with MiXCR, one entry per CDR3 protein. The data hold 530,000 or so distinct CDR3 sequences, with roughly 16% observed a single time. These same records also appear under a second study, on T cells in Graves' hyperthyroidism and ophthalmopathy. Per that study: Exclusion of a patient resulted from uncontrolled infection, other autoimmune disease, pregnancy or lactation. The TCR CDR3 was amplified in a first-round RT-PCR using the HTBI primer set.

This receptor was taken from a man younger than 35 with Graves disease. This specimen was peripheral blood mononuclear cells (PBMCs), taken at new diagnosis, from a patient treated with antithyroid drugs.

The CDR3 loop reads CASSLEGPGGRSPLHF. The CDR3 nucleotides are TGTGCCAGCAGTTTAGAGGGACCCGGGGGTCGGTCACCCCTCCACTTT. The chain couples TRBV27 to TRBJ1-6; tentatively, D is TRBD1 (5 bases). The CDR3 is made up of 16 amino acids. V was cut by 2 bases and J by 10 bases, with 18 bases left in between. The V gene's germline CDR1 is MNHEY and CDR2 SMNVEV (reference sequence).